This is a list of T cell receptor beta chains from one sample in a study of identifying expanded T cells in peripheral blood. Libraries were prepared by immunoSEQ multiplex PCR; TCRdb keeps only in-frame clonotypes and omits some of them. The top ten hold roughly 15% of the sample, which has about 100,000 clones, roughly 85% seen once. Sequencing was performed on blood. These receptors all come from a person aged 18 to 75 in good health. Both conserved end residues are part of each CDR3. Not all rows give a size; the values are once, few, many and, for expanded clones, a class.

size: .; J: TRBJ2-3; V: TRBV5-4; CDR3: CASSLRTSGGADTQYF
size: .; J: TRBJ2-5; V: TRBV25-1; CDR3: CASSSRLRGETQYF
size: .; J: TRBJ2-5; V: TRBV6-6; CDR3: CASRDNARETQYF
size: .; J: TRBJ2-7; V: TRBV13; CDR3: CASSAELDRQQYF
size: .; J: TRBJ2-3; V: TRBV4-2; CDR3: CASSLPGDTQYF
size: .; J: TRBJ1-5; V: TRBV4-1; CDR3: CASSLEHRLSNQPQHF
size: once; J: TRBJ1-1; V: TRBV7-2; CDR3: CASSLHLSNTEAFF
size: .; J: TRBJ2-1; V: TRBV11-2; CDR3: CASSLRGVSYNEQFF
size: .; J: TRBJ2-7; V: TRBV28; CDR3: CASSFTGQGEQYF
size: .; J: TRBJ2-2; V: TRBV29-1; CDR3: CSADRANTGELFF
size: .; J: TRBJ2-4; V: TRBV18; CDR3: CASSQQGSENIQYF
size: .; J: TRBJ2-5; V: TRBV7-2; CDR3: CASSLVTGALQETQYF
size: .; J: TRBJ2-5; V: TRBV4-3; CDR3: CASSRGPEETQYF
size: once; J: TRBJ1-1; V: TRBV23-1; CDR3: CASSQSMAGRTEAFF
size: .; J: TRBJ1-6; V: TRBV4-1; CDR3: CASSAGDSPLHF
size: .; J: TRBJ1-4; V: TRBV5-4; CDR3: CASSLAGQANEKLFF
size: .; J: TRBJ1-2; V: TRBV9; CDR3: CASSRALTRNYGYTF
size: few; J: TRBJ1-1; V: TRBV10-3; CDR3: CAISEVGPNTEAFF
size: .; J: TRBJ1-6; V: TRBV19; CDR3: CASRGGSYNSPLHF
size: few; J: TRBJ1-3; V: TRBV14; CDR3: CASCGSLSGNTIYF
size: .; J: TRBJ2-7; V: TRBV5-3; CDR3: CARSLASGGPPQYEQYF
size: .; J: TRBJ1-2; V: TRBV9; CDR3: CASSVSQGLNYGYTF
size: .; J: TRBJ2-5; V: TRBV9; CDR3: CASSPQGEETQYF
size: once; J: TRBJ2-1; V: TRBV19; CDR3: CASTPAGTSYNEQFF
size: .; J: TRBJ2-7; V: TRBV4-3; CDR3: CASSTGQGYEQYF
size: .; J: TRBJ1-2; V: TRBV27; CDR3: CASSLSVGSNYGYTF
size: .; J: TRBJ1-4; V: TRBV7-9; CDR3: CASSLVGGVREKLFF
size: .; J: TRBJ1-3; V: TRBV5-1; CDR3: CASSLGQGARGNTIYF
size: .; J: TRBJ2-7; V: TRBV27; CDR3: CASSFGQSMLEQYF
size: .; J: TRBJ2-3; V: TRBV5-1; CDR3: CASSLDPSGGADTQYF
size: .; J: TRBJ2-5; V: TRBV28; CDR3: CASSFVGAHQETQYF
size: once; J: TRBJ1-2; V: TRBV9; CDR3: CASSITGTEHYGYTF
size: .; J: TRBJ1-5; V: TRBV7-8; CDR3: CASSPQRGVLDQPQHF
size: few; J: TRBJ2-7; V: TRBV4-3; CDR3: CASSQDTRGRGSYEQYF
size: .; J: TRBJ2-7; V: TRBV11-3; CDR3: CASSLGGDRDDRQYF
size: .; J: TRBJ2-7; V: TRBV19; CDR3: CASSMGWGNTYEQYF
size: .; J: TRBJ2-7; V: TRBV9; CDR3: CASSVVGGVEQYF
size: .; J: TRBJ1-3; V: TRBV6-5; CDR3: CASRITTGSGNTIYF
size: .; J: TRBJ2-6; V: TRBV6-6; CDR3: CASSTPSGANVLTF
size: .; J: TRBJ2-5; V: TRBV6-6; CDR3: CASSQGARETQYF